This TCR beta chain was identified in a study of control samples from healthy donors and cancer patients (dated by TCRdb to about 2020). With regard to this clone: Its cognate antigen has yet to be identified. Base qualities are not recorded, but no much larger clone differs from it by a single base.

Library preparation used the immunoSEQ multiplex PCR assay. TCRdb limited this immuneACCESS table to in-frame rearrangements with V and J called. A share of clones is missing; checked studies link under half to unresolved V genes, and the rest is unexplained. The sample data list fewer than 200,000 clones, and roughly nine tenths of these were observed just once. 1.3% to 1.5% of the sample is taken by the ten largest. Sequencing input: blood. The source of this sequence is a man aged 25-45 years in good health.

The nucleotide sequence reads TGTGCCAGCAGCCACGATACTAGCGGGGGGGAAAGGGCAGATACGCAGTATTTT. The encoded protein is CASSHDTSGGERADTQYF. The V and J segments used are TRBV4-2 and TRBJ2-3; 13 junctional bases match TRBD2. From cysteine to phenylalanine, the CDR3 is 18 amino acids long. CDR3 DNA only is kept here, 54 bases in frame from base 1. Compared with germline, V lacks 3 bases and J lacks 4 bases; bases without a gene match: 10. The germline V gene sets CDR1 to LGHNA and CDR2 to YNFKEQ.